The sequence of this TCR beta chain was determined in a study of CD4 T cells in relation to SARS-CoV-2 and coronaviruses (dated by TCRdb to the early 2020s). About the investigation overall: In the ViraFEST assay, PBMCs were cultured with antigen for nine to ten days, after which TCR beta CDR3s were sequenced to identify clonal expansions specific to the antigen. At the level of individual TCR clonotypes, the study evaluated whether memory CD4+ T cells crossreact between the spike proteins of SARS-CoV-2 and those of common cold coronaviruses. Shared crossreactive spike epitopes were mapped to their HLA restriction using patient-derived lymphoblastoid cell lines. An HIV-1 Nef peptide pool or a no-peptide culture served as the negative reference condition. For other donors in the study, expansion assays were sequenced with a different, Illumina-based TCR-beta assay. The Adaptive Biotechnologies TCR-sequencing kit was used for samples from a few pre-COVID donors and for the naive versus memory experiments, whereas the other data were Illumina-based. Summary of the overall study and its limitations: Memory CD4+ clonotypes crossrecognizing SARS-CoV-2 and at least one common cold coronavirus spike were found in around 65% of donors. Because no donor provided both pre-pandemic and post-infection samples, tracing the source of pre-existing responses was limited. Small numbers of patients and of tested TCRs were a limitation of the study. Crossreactive clones showed significantly weaker SARS-CoV-2-driven expansion than monoreactive clones, consistent with antigenic imprinting. Crossreactivity analysis centred on spike protein, so crossreactivity against other viral proteins was not assessed.

The CDR3 runs 14 residues from the cysteine to the phenylalanine. Just CDR3 DNA is preserved here, 42 bases in frame from base 1. V and J lose 5 bases and 2 bases, and a span of 10 bases separates them. Reading the germline V gene (reference sequence) gives CDR1 SEHNR and CDR2 FQNEAQ. The method was the immunoSEQ multiplex PCR assay. On the authors' methods: During preprocessing, nonproductive sequences were removed, as were CDR3s that did not start with C, did not end with F or W, or were shorter than 7 amino acids. Antigen-specific clonotypes were called with the MANAFEST web app, based on expansion relative to reference and other culture wells. A clone was considered positive if the clone showed significant expansion compared with the reference culture in 2 of 3 replicate wells at an FDR below 0.05. A further requirement for positive clones was significant expansion compared with all other tandem wells, along with an odds ratio above 5. Pairwise Levenshtein distance, computed with the stringdist R package after three terminal residues were trimmed from each end, was used as the measure of CDR3 homology. Sourced from immuneACCESS, this table was stored by TCRdb with only in-frame sequences that have V and J called. A share of the clones is absent; for the studies checked, an unresolved V gene accounts for under half, and the remainder has no known explanation. V and J calls and clone size are as listed in that table; D and trimming were resolved from the DNA. Present in this sample are 14,000 or so clones, 60% to 80% of which were seen just once. More than 15% of the sample is taken by the ten largest.

Concerning this clone: Its antigen target is currently unknown. Within one base of it there is no much larger clone, and no base qualities were kept.

CD4+ T cells from unexposed donors were collected before the COVID-19 pandemic (2011-2018). After approximately 11 days of culture, CD4+ T cells were isolated with the EasySep CD4+ T cell isolation kit. Unexposed donor CD4+ T cells were tested for reactivity to SARS-CoV-2 S and N and four common cold coronavirus spike pools, as cell number allowed. Each well received 2.2 million or so PBMCs, cultured in IMDM supplemented with roughly 5.1% human AB serum and about 10 IU/ml IL-2. Half of the culture medium was replaced with fresh IL-2-containing medium on days 3 and 7. In general, every peptide culture condition was set up in three replicate wells. Leukapheresis product for the unexposed donors was bought commercially. Ficoll-Paque PLUS gradient centrifugation was used to isolate PBMCs from leukapheresis product or whole blood. PBMCs were either cryopreserved at -140 degrees C or used fresh in the expansion assay. The QIAamp Micro DNA Kit was used to extract genomic DNA from the CD4+ T cells.

The specimen was CD4+ T cells from PBMCs, cultured in vitro. This receptor was obtained from a human donor in good health. Recombination connected TRBV7-9 to TRBJ1-5; the D gene remains uncertain. The DNA is as follows: TGTGCCAGCAGCCAGTCTCCGGGCAATCAGCCCCAGCATTTT. It specifies CASSQSPGNQPQHF.